The TCR beta chain described here comes from a study of blood T cells in healthy people across ages. Study overall: About one barcoded beta molecule per two T cells was captured by template switching.

This clonotype was counted a single time. Its target is unknown. A second PCR of about 7 to 11 cycles used a sample-barcoded 5' primer and a J-beta primer mix. Tagging of each cDNA molecule was performed by a template-switch adaptor with 12 random nucleotides. A minimum of 2.5 million CDR3-containing paired-end reads was obtained for each sample. MiXCR was run by TCRdb on the 5' RACE reads, yielding one entry per CDR3 protein. The table shows under 1,000,000 distinct CDR3 sequences, with about 34% occurring only once. Broader study findings: TCR beta diversity, measured per million T cells, fell in a roughly linear way with age.

The CDR3 is made up of 14 amino acids. CDR1 and CDR2 (germline): DFQATT, SNEGSKA (reference sequence). The junction had 6 bases not matched to a gene; V was cut back by 3 bases and J by 7 bases. The sequence was collected from a man younger than 30 in good health. The J gene is TRBJ2-2, the V gene TRBV20-1, with TRBD1 identical over 9 bases. Sequenced input: blood. The CDR3 sequence is CSARVDRGGGELFF. The CDR3 coding sequence is TGCAGTGCTAGGGTCGACAGGGGGGGCGGGGAGCTGTTTTTT.